This T cell receptor beta chain is drawn from a study of shared clonotypes between healthy human individuals. This CDR3 is built from 16 residues. Per germline, CDR1 SGHDT and CDR2 YYEEEE. V was clipped by 6 bases and J by 3 bases, with 19 bases between them. Overall study findings and caveats: Owing to a small donor count, the genetic and exposure-history diversity represented was limited.

Repertoires were generated with immunoSEQ multiplex PCR, while TCRdb's copy carries only in-frame clones and drops some. The sample lists about 1,500,000 clones; roughly 96% were seen once. Notes on this clone: Its antigen is currently unknown.

The clonotype comes from a man aged 25-40 years in good health. V is TRBV5-6 and J is TRBJ2-1; TRBD1 or TRBD2 may be the D gene (5 bases each). What was sequenced was naive CD4+ T cells sorted from blood. Subset given: CD45RA+ positively selected. CDR3 sequence (DNA): TGTGCCAGCAACACAGAGGGAGCAGGGTACTACAATGAGCAGTTCTTC. This sequence encodes CASNTEGAGYYNEQFF.